This TCR beta chain was identified in a study of identical twins. TCRdb passed the 5' RACE reads through MiXCR, listing each CDR3 protein once. Here the sample spans some 560,000 distinct CDR3 sequences, 9.5% to 10% being singletons. Separately, the same data were catalogued under a study of yellow fever vaccine responses in identical twins.

The receptor comes from a woman in her late teens or twenties in good health. The sequencing sample was made of PBMCs.

The CDR3: CASSVNLANTGELFF. In nucleotides, the CDR3 is TGTGCCAGCAGCGTCAACTTGGCTAACACCGGGGAGCTGTTTTTT. The J gene is TRBJ2-2, the V gene TRBV11-2; no firm D call. There are 15 residues in the CDR3. Germline assignment: CDR1 SGHAT and CDR2 FQNNGV. V lost 5 bases and J 2 bases, leaving 12 bases between the germline ends.